This T cell receptor (beta chain) was sequenced during a study of shared clonotypes between healthy human individuals. Study details: CD4 naive and memory got three plates each, CD8 naive two, CD8 memory one. Study-wide points: In the sorted subsets, rarefaction showed sequencing was incomplete despite large depth. Clonotypes which were not shared had lower generation probabilities than clonotypes that all four donors shared.

The V gene's germline CDR1 is SGHDT and CDR2 YYEEEE. This CDR3 is 15 amino acids long. V lost 0 bases to trimming and J lost 2 bases, with 12 bases between them. In regard to this clone: No antigen is known for it.

Naive CD8 cells lacked CD45RO and underwent positive selection for CCR7, leaving out terminally differentiated effector memory CD45RA+ cells. Donors comprised only Caucasian adults living in Nashville, Tennessee. The table came from immunoSEQ multiplex PCR; TCRdb's copy has only in-frame clones and leaves some out. Of 800,000 or so clones listed, 95% to 97% are singletons. V usage is TRBV5-6 and J usage is TRBJ2-7, with D maybe TRBD1 (5 bases). Sequenced input: naive CD8+ T cells sorted from blood. The source of this sequence is a man younger than 45 in good health. The CDR3 sequence: CASSLDDMGPYEQYF. The CDR3 nucleotides are TGTGCCAGCAGCTTGGACGACATGGGGCCCTACGAGCAGTACTTC.